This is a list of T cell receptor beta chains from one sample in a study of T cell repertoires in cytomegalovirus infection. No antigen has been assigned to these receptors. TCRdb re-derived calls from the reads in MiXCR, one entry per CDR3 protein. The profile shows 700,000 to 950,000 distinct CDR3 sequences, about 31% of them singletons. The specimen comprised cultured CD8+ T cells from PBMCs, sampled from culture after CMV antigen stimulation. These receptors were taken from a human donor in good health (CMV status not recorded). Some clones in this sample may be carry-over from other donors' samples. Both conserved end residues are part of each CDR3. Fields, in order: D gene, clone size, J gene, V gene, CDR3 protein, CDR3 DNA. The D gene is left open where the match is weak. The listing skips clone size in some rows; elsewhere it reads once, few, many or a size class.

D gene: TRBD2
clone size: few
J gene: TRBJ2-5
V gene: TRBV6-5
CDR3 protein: CASRVAGAVQETQYF
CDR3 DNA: TGTGCCAGCAGAGTAGCGGGGGCGGTCCAAGAGACCCAGTACTTC

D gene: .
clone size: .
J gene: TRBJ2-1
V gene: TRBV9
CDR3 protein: CASSVATQGISYNEQFF
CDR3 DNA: TGTGCCAGCAGCGTAGCTACCCAGGGAATCTCCTACAATGAGCAGTTCTTC

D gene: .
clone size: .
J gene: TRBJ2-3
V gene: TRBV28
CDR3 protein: CASSVHGSTQYF
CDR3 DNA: TGTGCCAGCAGCGTTCATGGGAGTACGCAGTATTTT

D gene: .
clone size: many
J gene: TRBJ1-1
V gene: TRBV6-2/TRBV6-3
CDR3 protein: CASNSGGSTEAFF
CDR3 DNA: TGTGCCAGCAATTCGGGAGGAAGCACTGAAGCTTTCTTT

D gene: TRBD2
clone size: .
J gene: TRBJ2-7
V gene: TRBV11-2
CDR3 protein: CASSLELATRYEQYF
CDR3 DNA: TGTGCCAGCAGCTTAGAACTAGCGACCCGCTACGAGCAGTACTTC

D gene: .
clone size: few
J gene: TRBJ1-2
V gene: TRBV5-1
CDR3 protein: CASSFERQGRANYGYTF
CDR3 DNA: TGCGCCAGCAGCTTCGAGCGGCAGGGCCGTGCTAACTATGGCTACACCTTC

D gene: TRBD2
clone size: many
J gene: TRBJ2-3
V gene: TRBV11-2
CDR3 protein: CASSSGLARPTDTQYF
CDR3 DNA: TGTGCCAGCAGCTCGGGACTAGCGAGACCGACAGATACGCAGTATTTT

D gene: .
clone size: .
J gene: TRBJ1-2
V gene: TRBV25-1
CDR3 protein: CASSVANEPHIGYTF
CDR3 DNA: TGTGCCAGCAGTGTCGCAAACGAACCTCATATAGGCTACACCTTC

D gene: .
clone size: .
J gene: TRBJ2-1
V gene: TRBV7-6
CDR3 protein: CASTFTAEGGNEQFF
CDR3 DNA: TGTGCCAGCACCTTTACAGCGGAGGGAGGTAATGAGCAGTTCTTC

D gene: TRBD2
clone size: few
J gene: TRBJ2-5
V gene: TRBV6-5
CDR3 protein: CASSQGTSGGVRETQYF
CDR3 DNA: TGTGCCAGCAGTCAAGGGACTAGCGGGGGGGTTCGGGAGACCCAGTACTTC